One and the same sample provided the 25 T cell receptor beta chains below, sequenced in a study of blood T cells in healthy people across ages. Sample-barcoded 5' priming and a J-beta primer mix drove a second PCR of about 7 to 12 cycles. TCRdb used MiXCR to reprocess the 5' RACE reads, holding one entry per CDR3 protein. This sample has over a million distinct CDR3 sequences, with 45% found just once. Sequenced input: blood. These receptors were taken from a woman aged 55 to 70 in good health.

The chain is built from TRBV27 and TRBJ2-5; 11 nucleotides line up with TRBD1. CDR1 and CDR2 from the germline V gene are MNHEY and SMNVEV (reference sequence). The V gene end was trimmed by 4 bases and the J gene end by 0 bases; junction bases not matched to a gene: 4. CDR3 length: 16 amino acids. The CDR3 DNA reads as TGTGCCAGCAGTTCCACGGGACAGGGGGACCAAGAGACCCAGTACTTC. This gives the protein CASSSTGQGDQETQYF.

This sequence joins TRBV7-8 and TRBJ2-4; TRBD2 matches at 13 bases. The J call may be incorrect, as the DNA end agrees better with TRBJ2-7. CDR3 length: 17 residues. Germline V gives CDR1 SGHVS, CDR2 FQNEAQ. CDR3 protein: CASSFTRRTSGSYEQYF. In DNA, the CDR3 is TGTGCCAGCAGCTTCACAAGGAGGACTAGCGGGAGTTACGAGCAGTACTTC.

The CDR3 DNA follows: TGTGCCAGCAGCTTAGATTCTAGCCTAAATGAGCAGTTCTTC. Translating it yields CASSLDSSLNEQFF. This chain uses TRBV7-9 with TRBJ2-1; a possible D gene is TRBD2 (5 bases). The CDR3 covers 14 residues. Trimming removed 1 base at V and 7 bases at J, with 11 bases between. The germline gives CDR1 SEHNR, CDR2 FQNEAQ (reference sequence).

The CDR3 nucleotides are TGCAGTGCTAGTTATGACAGCTACGAGCAGTACTTC. Its protein product is CSASYDSYEQYF. The chain combines TRBV20-1 with TRBJ2-5; tentative D call: TRBD1 (5 bases). Judging by the DNA end, TRBJ2-7 fits better; the J call may be wrong. The germline V gene has CDR1 DFQATT and CDR2 SNEGSKA (reference sequence). This CDR3 is built from 12 residues.

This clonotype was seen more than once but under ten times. In nucleotides, the CDR3 is TGCAGTGCCCCCGGCGTCGACTCCTACGAGCAGTACTTC. Translation gives CSAPGVDSYEQYF. The chain combines TRBV20-1 with TRBJ2-7, with D unresolved. The germline V and J ends were trimmed by 6 bases and 0 bases, with 12 bases remaining between them. Germline V gives CDR1 DFQATT, CDR2 SNEGSKA (reference sequence). The CDR3 length is 13 residues.

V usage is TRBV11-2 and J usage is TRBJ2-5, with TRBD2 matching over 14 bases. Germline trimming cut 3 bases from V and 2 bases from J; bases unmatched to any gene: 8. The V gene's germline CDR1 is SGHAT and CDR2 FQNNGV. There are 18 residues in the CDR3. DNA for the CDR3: TGTGCCAGCAGCTTGGCGGGACTAGCGGGAGCGGGGCAAGAGACCCAGTACTTC. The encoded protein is CASSLAGLAGAGQETQYF.

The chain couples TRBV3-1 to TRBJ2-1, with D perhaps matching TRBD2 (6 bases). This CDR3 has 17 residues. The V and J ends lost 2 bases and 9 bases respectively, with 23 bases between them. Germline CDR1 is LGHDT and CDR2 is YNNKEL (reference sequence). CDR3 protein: CASSQRSTRGTLGEQFF. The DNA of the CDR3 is TGTGCCAGCAGCCAAAGGTCGACTAGAGGGACTTTGGGTGAGCAGTTCTTC.

This chain's CDR3 is CASSPRTSGSGYEQYF. CDR3 nucleotide sequence: TGTGCCAGCAGCCCTAGGACTAGCGGGAGTGGCTACGAGCAGTACTTC. The gene calls are TRBV7-9 and TRBJ2-7, with TRBD2 matching 13 bases. V dropped 5 bases and J dropped 3; count of bases not matched to a gene: 7. CDR1 and CDR2 from the germline V gene are SEHNR and FQNEAQ (reference sequence). The CDR3 spans 16 residues.

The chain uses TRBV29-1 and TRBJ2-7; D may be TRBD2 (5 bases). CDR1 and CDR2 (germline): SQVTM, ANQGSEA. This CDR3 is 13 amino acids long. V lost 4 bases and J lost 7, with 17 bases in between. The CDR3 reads CSVGIEGAREQYF. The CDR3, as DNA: TGCAGCGTTGGCATCGAGGGAGCTAGGGAGCAGTACTTC.

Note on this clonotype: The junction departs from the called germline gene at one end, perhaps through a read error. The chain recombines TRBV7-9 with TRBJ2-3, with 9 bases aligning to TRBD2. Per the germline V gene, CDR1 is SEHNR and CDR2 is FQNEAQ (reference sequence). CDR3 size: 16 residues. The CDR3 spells CAGSPRLAANTDTQYF. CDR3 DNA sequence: TGTGCCGGCAGCCCCAGACTAGCGGCAAACACAGATACGCAGTATTTT.

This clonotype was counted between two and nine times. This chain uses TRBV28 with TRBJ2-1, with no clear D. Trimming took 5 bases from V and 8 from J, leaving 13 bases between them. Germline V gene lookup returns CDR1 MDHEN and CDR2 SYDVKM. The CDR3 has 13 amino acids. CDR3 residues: CASSPAVVDEQFF. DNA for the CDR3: TGTGCCAGCAGTCCCGCCGTCGTCGATGAGCAGTTCTTC.

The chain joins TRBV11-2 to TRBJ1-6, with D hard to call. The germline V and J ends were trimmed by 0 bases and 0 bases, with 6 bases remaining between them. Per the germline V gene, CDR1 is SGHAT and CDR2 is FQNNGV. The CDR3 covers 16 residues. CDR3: CASSLDPGSYNSPLHF. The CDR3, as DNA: TGTGCCAGCAGCTTAGATCCGGGCTCCTATAATTCACCCCTCCACTTT.

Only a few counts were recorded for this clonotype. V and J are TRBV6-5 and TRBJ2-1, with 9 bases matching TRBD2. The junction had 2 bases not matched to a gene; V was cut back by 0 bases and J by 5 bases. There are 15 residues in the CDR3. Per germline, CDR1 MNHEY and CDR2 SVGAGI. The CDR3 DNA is TGTGCCAGCAGTTACTCGACTAGCGGCAACAATGAGCAGTTCTTC. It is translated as CASSYSTSGNNEQFF.

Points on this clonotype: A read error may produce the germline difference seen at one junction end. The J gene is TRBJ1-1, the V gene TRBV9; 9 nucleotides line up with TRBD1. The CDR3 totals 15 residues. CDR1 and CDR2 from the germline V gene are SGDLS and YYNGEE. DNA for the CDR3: TGTGCCAGCAGCAGGTACAGGGGGCGGAACGCTGAAGCTTTCTTT. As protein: CASSRYRGRNAEAFF.

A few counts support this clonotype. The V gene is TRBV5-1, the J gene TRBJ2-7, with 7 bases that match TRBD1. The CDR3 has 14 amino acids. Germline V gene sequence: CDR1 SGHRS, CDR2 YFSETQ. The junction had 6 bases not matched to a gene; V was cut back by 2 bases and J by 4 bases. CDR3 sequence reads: CASSFGRGSYEQYF. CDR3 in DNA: TGCGCCAGCAGCTTCGGCAGGGGGTCTTACGAGCAGTACTTC. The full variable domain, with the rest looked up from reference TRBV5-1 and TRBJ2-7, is KAGVTQTPRYLIKTRGQQVTLSCSPISGHRSVSWYQQTPGQGLQFLFEYFSETQRNKGNFPGRFSGRQFSNSRSEMNVSTLELGDSALYLCASSFGRGSYEQYFGPGTRLTVT.

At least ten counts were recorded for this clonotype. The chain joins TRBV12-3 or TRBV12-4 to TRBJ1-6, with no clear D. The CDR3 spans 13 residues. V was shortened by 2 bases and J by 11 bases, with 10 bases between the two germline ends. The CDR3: CASSLSSSTPLHF. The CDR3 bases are TGTGCCAGCAGTTTATCCTCATCCACACCCCTCCACTTT.

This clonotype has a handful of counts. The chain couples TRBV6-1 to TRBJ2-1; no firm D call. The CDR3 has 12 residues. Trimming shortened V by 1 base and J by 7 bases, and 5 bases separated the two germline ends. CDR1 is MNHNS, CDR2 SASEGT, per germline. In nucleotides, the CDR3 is TGTGCCAGCAGTGAAGTCGCAAATGAGCAGTTCTTC. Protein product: CASSEVANEQFF.

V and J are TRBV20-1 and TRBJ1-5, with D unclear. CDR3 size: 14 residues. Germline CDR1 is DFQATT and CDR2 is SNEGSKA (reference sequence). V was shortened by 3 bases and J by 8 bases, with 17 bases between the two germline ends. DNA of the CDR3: TGCAGTGCTAGTGGGGAGCGCCTTGAGGAGCCCCAGCATTTT. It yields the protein CSASGERLEEPQHF.

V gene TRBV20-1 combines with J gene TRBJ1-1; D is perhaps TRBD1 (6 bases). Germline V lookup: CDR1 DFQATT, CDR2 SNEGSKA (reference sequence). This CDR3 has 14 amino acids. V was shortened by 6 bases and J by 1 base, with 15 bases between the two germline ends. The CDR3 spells CSAGTHLWNTEAFF. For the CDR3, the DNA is TGCAGTGCCGGGACACATCTGTGGAACACTGAAGCTTTCTTT.

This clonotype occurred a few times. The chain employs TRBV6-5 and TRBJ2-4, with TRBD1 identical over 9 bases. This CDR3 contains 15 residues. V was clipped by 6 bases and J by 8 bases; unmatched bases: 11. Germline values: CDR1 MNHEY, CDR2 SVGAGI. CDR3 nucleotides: TGTGCCAGCAGGTCCATCGGGACAGGGCAAGACATTCAGTACTTC. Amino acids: CASRSIGTGQDIQYF.

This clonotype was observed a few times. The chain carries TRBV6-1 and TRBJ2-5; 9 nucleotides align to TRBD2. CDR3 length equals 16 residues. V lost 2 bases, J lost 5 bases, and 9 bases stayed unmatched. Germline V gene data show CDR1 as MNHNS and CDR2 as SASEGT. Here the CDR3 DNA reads TGTGCCAGCAGTGAATTAGGACTAGCGAATGTGGAGACCCAGTACTTC. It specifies CASSELGLANVETQYF.

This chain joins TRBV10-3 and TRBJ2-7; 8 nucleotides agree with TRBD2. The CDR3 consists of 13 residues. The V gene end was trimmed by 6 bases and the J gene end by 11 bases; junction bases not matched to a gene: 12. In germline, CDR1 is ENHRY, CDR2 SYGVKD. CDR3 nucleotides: TGTGCCATCAGGGATTTGGGCGGGAGGATCGAGTACTTC. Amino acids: CAIRDLGGRIEYF.

CDR3 loop: CASGPAGGRETDTQYF. The CDR3 coding sequence is TGTGCCAGCGGCCCAGCAGGGGGCCGGGAGACAGATACGCAGTATTTT. The V and J genes are TRBV7-9 and TRBJ2-3; 8 positions match TRBD1. The CDR3 has 16 residues. Germline V gene sequence: CDR1 SEHNR, CDR2 FQNEAQ (reference sequence). Losses at the gene ends were 8 bases for V and 3 bases for J; bases not matched to a gene: 13.

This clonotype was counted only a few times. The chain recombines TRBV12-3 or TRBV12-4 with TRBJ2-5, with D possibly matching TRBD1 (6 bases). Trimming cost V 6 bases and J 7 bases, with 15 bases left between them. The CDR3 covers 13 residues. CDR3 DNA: TGTGCCAGCAGGGAACAGGGACGAGGGACCCAGTACTTC. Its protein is CASREQGRGTQYF.

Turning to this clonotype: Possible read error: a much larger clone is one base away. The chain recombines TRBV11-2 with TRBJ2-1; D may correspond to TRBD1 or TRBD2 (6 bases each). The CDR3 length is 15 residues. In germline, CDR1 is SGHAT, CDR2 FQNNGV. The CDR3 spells CTSSRGLSQSNEQFF. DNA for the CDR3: TGTACCAGCAGCAGGGGACTCTCCCAAAGCAATGAGCAGTTCTTC.